These 18 T cell receptor beta chains share one sample of origin, sequenced in a study of T cell responses to AZD1222 COVID-19 vaccine. Assay used: immunoSEQ multiplex PCR; TCRdb lists only in-frame clones, some missing. The repertoire holds about 170,000 clones, 80% to 95% seen once, with around 3.8% in the top ten. The source material was peripheral blood, sampled on day 0 of AZD1222 vaccination. These receptors were collected from an adult in good health.

The rearrangement links TRBV5-1 to TRBJ1-1, with 8 bases fitting TRBD1. This CDR3 has 16 amino acids. Germline loops: CDR1 SGHRS, CDR2 YFSETQ. V trimming: 1 base; J trimming: 1 base; junction bases outside the gene matches: 6. CDR3 coding DNA: TGCGCCAGCAGCTTGAGGATGACAGGGGAGAACACTGAAGCTTTCTTT. Translating gives CASSLRMTGENTEAFF.

The rearrangement uses TRBV5-1 and TRBJ1-5; tentative D call: TRBD1 (5 bases). This CDR3 is 14 amino acids long. V lost 2 bases, J lost 6 bases, and 12 bases lay in between. Germline V gives CDR1 SGHRS, CDR2 YFSETQ. DNA of the CDR3: TGCGCCAGCAGCTTCCAGGGTGGTACTCAGCCCCAGCATTTT. Protein: CASSFQGGTQPQHF.

The V gene is TRBV18, the J gene TRBJ1-4, with D maybe TRBD1 (5 bases). The CDR3 has 13 amino acids. Looked up from germline, CDR1 is KGHSH and CDR2 is LQKENI. Trimming shortened V by 6 bases and J by 5 bases, and 10 bases separated the two germline ends. This chain's CDR3 is CASSPNRNEKLFF. The CDR3 DNA is TGTGCCAGCTCTCCTAACAGGAATGAAAAACTGTTTTTT.

This chain uses TRBV5-1 with TRBJ2-2; no clear D gene. CDR3 length: 14 residues. The ends were cut back, 0 bases at V and 5 bases at J, with 8 bases in the middle. Germline lookup yields CDR1 SGHRS and CDR2 YFSETQ. The CDR3 region is CASSLGRSTGELFF. The CDR3 region has the DNA TGCGCCAGCAGCTTGGGGCGGAGTACCGGGGAGCTGTTTTTT.

The J gene is TRBJ2-7, the V gene TRBV7-9; 7 bases match TRBD1. The CDR3 is 13 amino acids. Per the germline V gene, CDR1 is SEHNR and CDR2 is FQNEAQ (reference sequence). Unmatched junction bases numbered 2, after V lost 5 bases and J lost 1 base. This chain's CDR3 is CASSTGVSYEQYF. Written as DNA, the CDR3 is TGTGCCAGCAGCACAGGGGTGTCCTACGAGCAGTACTTC.

The V call is TRBV29-1, the J call TRBJ2-3, with D perhaps TRBD1 (5 bases). Germline-derived CDR1 and CDR2 are SQVTM and ANQGSEA. Trimming shortened V by 2 bases and J by 0 bases, and 15 bases separated the two germline ends. CDR3 length: 16 amino acids. The chain's CDR3 is CSVESPGPTSTDTQYF. The CDR3 DNA sequence: TGCAGCGTTGAATCGCCAGGGCCTACCAGCACAGATACGCAGTATTTT.

The chain is built from TRBV2 and TRBJ2-1; 7 bases agree with TRBD2. With V trimmed by 8 bases and J by 5 bases, 9 bases remained unmatched. This CDR3 region has 14 residues. Germline CDR1 and CDR2: SNHLY and FYNNEI. The CDR3 DNA is TGTGCCAGCGGGGGAGGGATAGGGAACAATGAGCAGTTCTTC. It is translated as CASGGGIGNNEQFF.

The chain uses TRBV29-1 and TRBJ2-5; no reliable D call. Germline assignment: CDR1 SQVTM and CDR2 ANQGSEA. CDR3 length: 12 amino acids. Trimming stripped 1 base from V and 5 bases from J, with 8 bases between. This CDR3 is CSVEGTGETQYF. The CDR3, as DNA: TGCAGCGTTGAAGGGACGGGCGAGACCCAGTACTTC.

The chain has TRBV1 and TRBJ1-1. TRBV1 is a documented pseudogene. This CDR3 is built from 13 residues. CDR3 DNA sequence: TGCACCAGCAGCCCCTGTCTAAATCCTGAAGCTTTCTTT. This gives the protein CTSSPCLNPEAFF.

The chain combines TRBV5-1 with TRBJ2-7; the D is unclear. V gave up 0 bases and J gave up 0 bases, with 13 bases separating them. Germline-derived CDR1 and CDR2 are SGHRS and YFSETQ. This CDR3 contains 16 residues. The CDR3: CASSLARNRASYEQYF. CDR3 bases: TGCGCCAGCAGCTTGGCCCGGAACCGGGCCTCCTACGAGCAGTACTTC.

V and J are TRBV9 and TRBJ1-2; tentatively, D is TRBD1 (6 bases). The germline V and J ends were trimmed by 0 bases and 6 bases, with 12 bases remaining between them. This CDR3 is built from 14 residues. The germline V gene encodes CDR1 SGDLS and CDR2 YYNGEE. In DNA form, the CDR3 reads TGTGCCAGCAGCGTAGCCCGGGGGCGAGATGGCTACACCTTC. Translated, it gives CASSVARGRDGYTF.

The chain uses TRBV2 and TRBJ1-1, with D unresolved. V lost 6 bases, J lost 0 bases, and 5 bases lay in between. The CDR3 has 12 residues. Germline-derived CDR1 and CDR2 are SNHLY and FYNNEI. CDR3 loop: CASSRLNTEAFF. CDR3 DNA sequence: TGTGCCAGCAGCCGGCTGAACACTGAAGCTTTCTTT.

This chain uses TRBV10-3 with TRBJ2-5; TRBD1 matches at 8 bases. V lost 8 bases to trimming and J lost 3 bases; unmatched junction nucleotides: 8. This CDR3 has 14 residues. Germline V lookup: CDR1 ENHRY, CDR2 SYGVKD. The CDR3 loop reads CAIWTGRGEETQYF. Written as DNA, the CDR3 is TGTGCCATCTGGACAGGGCGGGGTGAAGAGACCCAGTACTTC.

V gene TRBV6-5 combines with J gene TRBJ2-7, with a tentative D call TRBD1 (5 bases). Germline lookup yields CDR1 MNHEY and CDR2 SVGAGI. The CDR3 contains 12 residues. The V gene lost 5 bases and the J gene lost 3 bases, with 8 bases spanning the gap. The CDR3 DNA sequence: TGTGCCAGCAGTAAAACAGGCTACGAGCAGTACTTC. Its protein is CASSKTGYEQYF.

The chain links TRBV7-2 to TRBJ1-1; 9 nucleotides line up with TRBD1. CDR1 is SGHTA and CDR2 is FQGNSA in the germline V gene. The CDR3 totals 16 residues. J lost 3 bases, V lost 4 bases, and 9 bases had no gene match. The CDR3 region has the DNA TGTGCCAGCAGCTCCGACCGGACAGGGGTGGACACTGAAGCTTTCTTT. It codes for CASSSDRTGVDTEAFF.

The rearrangement links TRBV19 to TRBJ1-1; 9 nucleotides agree with TRBD1. CDR3 length equals 14 residues. J was trimmed by 5 bases and V by 5 bases; bases with no gene match: 6. The V gene's germline CDR1 is LNHDA and CDR2 SQIVND (reference sequence). The CDR3 loop is CASSPGTGQTEAFF. CDR3 sequence (DNA): TGTGCCAGTAGTCCCGGGACAGGGCAAACTGAAGCTTTCTTT.

The rearrangement links TRBV27 to TRBJ1-2; tentatively, D is TRBD1 (5 bases). This CDR3 has 14 residues. The V gene's germline CDR1 is MNHEY and CDR2 SMNVEV (reference sequence). V gave up 4 bases and J gave up 4 bases, with 13 bases separating them. CDR3 region: CASSWAGPIYGYTF. The DNA of the CDR3 is TGTGCCAGCAGTTGGGCAGGGCCCATCTATGGCTACACCTTC.

V is TRBV12-3 or TRBV12-4 and J is TRBJ1-1; the D is unclear. The V gene lost 3 bases and the J gene lost 10 bases, with 12 bases spanning the gap. CDR3 length equals 12 residues. The DNA for the CDR3 is TGTGCCAGCAGTTTTAGTCCCGGCGGAGCTTTCTTT. The encoded protein is CASSFSPGGAFF.